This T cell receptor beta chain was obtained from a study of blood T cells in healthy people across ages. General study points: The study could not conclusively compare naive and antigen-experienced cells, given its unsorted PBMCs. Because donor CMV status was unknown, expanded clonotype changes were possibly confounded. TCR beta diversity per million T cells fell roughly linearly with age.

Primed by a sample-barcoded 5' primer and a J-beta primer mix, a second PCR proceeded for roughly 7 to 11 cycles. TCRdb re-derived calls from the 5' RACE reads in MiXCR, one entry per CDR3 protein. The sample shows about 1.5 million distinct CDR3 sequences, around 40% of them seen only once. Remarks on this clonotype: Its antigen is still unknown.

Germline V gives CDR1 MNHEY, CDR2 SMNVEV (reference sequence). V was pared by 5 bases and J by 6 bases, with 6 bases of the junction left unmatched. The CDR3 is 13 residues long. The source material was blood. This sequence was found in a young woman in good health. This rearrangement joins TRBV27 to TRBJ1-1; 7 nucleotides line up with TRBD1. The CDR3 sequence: CASSPNRGAEAFF. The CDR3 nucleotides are TGTGCCAGCAGTCCCAACAGGGGCGCTGAAGCTTTCTTT.